A selection of T cell receptor beta chains follows, all from one sample in a study of shared clonotypes between healthy human individuals. The protocol was immunoSEQ multiplex PCR, while the TCRdb copy is restricted to in-frame clones and leaves out a portion. The sample records approximately 2.3 million clones, roughly 93% being singletons. Material for sequencing was naive CD4+ T cells from PBMCs. The receptor source for this set is a man between 18 and 35 years old in good health. Some clones in this sample may be carry-over from other donors' samples. The CDR3 runs from the conserved cysteine through the conserved F or W. The order of the fields is J gene, clone size, D gene, V gene, CDR3 protein, CDR3 DNA. D genes are given only for firm matches. Size values are once, few and many counts, or a class for expanded clones, and some rows have none.

J: TRBJ2-1
size: .
D: .
V: TRBV7-2
CDR3: CASSPSRGLRKFF
DNA: TGTGCCAGCAGCCCCAGCCGGGGTCTGCGGAAGTTCTTC

J: TRBJ2-2
size: .
D: TRBD2
V: TRBV28
CDR3: CASSAWGLANTGELFF
DNA: TGTGCCAGCAGTGCGTGGGGACTAGCCAACACCGGGGAGCTGTTTTTT

J: TRBJ2-7
size: .
D: .
V: TRBV15
CDR3: CATGDRGFGEQYF
DNA: TGTGCCACCGGTGATCGGGGCTTTGGCGAGCAGTACTTC

J: TRBJ2-7
size: .
D: .
V: TRBV7-3
CDR3: CASSLRAGIGYEQYF
DNA: TGTGCCAGCAGCTTAAGGGCAGGGATTGGATACGAGCAGTACTTC

J: TRBJ1-1
size: .
D: TRBD1
V: TRBV4-3
CDR3: CASSQVWTGVTEAFF
DNA: TGCGCCAGCAGCCAAGTCTGGACAGGCGTCACTGAAGCTTTCTTT

J: TRBJ2-7
size: .
D: TRBD2
V: TRBV6-1
CDR3: CASTRGGSYEQYF
DNA: TGTGCCAGCACTCGCGGGGGTTCCTACGAGCAGTACTTC

J: TRBJ2-7
size: .
D: .
V: TRBV19
CDR3: CASTLSPATEQYF
DNA: TGTGCCAGTACCCTCTCACCCGCAACCGAGCAGTACTTC

J: TRBJ2-1
size: .
D: TRBD2
V: TRBV29-1
CDR3: CSVGGLVNNEQFF
DNA: TGCAGCGTTGGCGGACTAGTTAACAATGAGCAGTTCTTC

J: TRBJ2-7
size: .
D: TRBD2
V: TRBV28
CDR3: CASSLAPGGRPYEQYF
DNA: TGTGCCAGCAGTTTAGCCCCGGGAGGTAGGCCCTACGAGCAGTACTTC

J: TRBJ1-2
size: .
D: .
V: TRBV30
CDR3: CAYTSGSLVLNYGYTF
DNA: TGTGCCTACACCTCGGGTTCTTTAGTCCTTAACTATGGCTACACCTTC

J: TRBJ2-7
size: .
D: .
V: TRBV10-1
CDR3: CAIPNGGNYEQYF
DNA: TGCGCCATCCCCAACGGGGGTAACTACGAGCAGTACTTC

J: TRBJ2-3
size: .
D: .
V: TRBV27
CDR3: CASSLNTDTQYF
DNA: TGTGCCAGTTCACTCAACACAGATACGCAGTATTTT

J: TRBJ1-1
size: .
D: .
V: TRBV5-1
CDR3: CASSLDSGYTEAFF
DNA: TGCGCCAGCAGCTTGGACAGCGGATACACTGAAGCTTTCTTT

J: TRBJ2-2
size: .
D: .
V: TRBV5-1
CDR3: CASSPPWSGNSGELFF
DNA: TGCGCCAGCAGCCCCCCGTGGTCCGGCAATTCCGGGGAGCTGTTTTTT

J: TRBJ2-2
size: once
D: TRBD2
V: TRBV25-1
CDR3: CASSPSRLAGDRELFF
DNA: TGTGCCAGCAGTCCCTCTCGTCTAGCGGGGGATCGGGAGCTGTTTTTT

J: TRBJ2-1
size: .
D: TRBD1
V: TRBV27
CDR3: CASSWTGNYNEQFF
DNA: TGTGCCAGCAGTTGGACAGGGAACTACAATGAGCAGTTCTTC

J: TRBJ2-3
size: .
D: .
V: TRBV4-3
CDR3: CASSQVQGNTDTQYF
DNA: TGCGCCAGCAGCCAAGTCCAGGGGAACACAGATACGCAGTATTTT

J: TRBJ2-7
size: .
D: .
V: TRBV21-1
CDR3: CASSEHPSEREAPYEQYF
DNA: TGTGCCAGCAGCGAGCACCCTAGCGAGCGGGAGGCCCCCTACGAGCAGTACTTC

J: TRBJ2-7
size: .
D: TRBD1
V: TRBV28
CDR3: CASSSSGTGLYEQYF
DNA: TGTGCCAGCAGTTCATCCGGGACAGGGCTCTACGAGCAGTACTTC

J: TRBJ2-3
size: .
D: .
V: TRBV4-1
CDR3: CASSQLGHGATDTQYF
DNA: TGCGCCAGCAGCCAATTAGGTCACGGAGCCACAGATACGCAGTATTTT

J: TRBJ1-6
size: .
D: .
V: TRBV4-3
CDR3: CASSQESRTPLHF
DNA: TGCGCCAGCAGCCAAGAATCGAGGACACCCCTCCACTTT

J: TRBJ2-3
size: .
D: .
V: TRBV7-9
CDR3: CASSFIKGQYF
DNA: TGTGCCAGCAGCTTTATTAAAGGGCAGTATTTT

J: TRBJ2-5
size: .
D: TRBD1
V: TRBV28
CDR3: CASSFGGTAYQETQYF
DNA: TGTGCCAGCAGTTTCGGTGGGACAGCGTACCAAGAGACCCAGTACTTC

J: TRBJ2-2
size: once
D: .
V: TRBV9
CDR3: CASSLSGGAYTGELFF
DNA: TGTGCCAGCAGCTTATCGGGGGGCGCGTACACCGGGGAGCTGTTTTTT

J: TRBJ2-1
size: .
D: TRBD1
V: TRBV5-1
CDR3: CASSFVTGGAGEQFF
DNA: TGCGCCAGCAGCTTTGTGACAGGGGGCGCGGGTGAGCAGTTCTTC

J: TRBJ2-3
size: .
D: TRBD2
V: TRBV29-1
CDR3: CSVIRTSGTDTQYF
DNA: TGCAGCGTTATACGGACTAGCGGCACAGATACGCAGTATTTT

J: TRBJ2-3
size: .
D: .
V: TRBV9
CDR3: CASSYKGITDTQYF
DNA: TGTGCCAGCAGCTACAAAGGGATCACAGATACGCAGTATTTT

J: TRBJ2-2
size: once
D: TRBD1
V: TRBV6-4
CDR3: CASRAGTGDNGELFF
DNA: TGTGCCAGCAGAGCCGGGACAGGGGACAACGGGGAGCTGTTTTTT

J: TRBJ1-1
size: .
D: TRBD1
V: TRBV5-1
CDR3: CASSFSGTENTEAFF
DNA: TGCGCCAGCAGCTTTTCTGGGACAGAGAACACTGAAGCTTTCTTT

J: TRBJ1-1
size: once
D: .
V: TRBV5-1
CDR3: CASSLTGGPEAFF
DNA: TGCGCCAGCAGTTTGACCGGAGGGCCTGAAGCTTTCTTT

J: TRBJ2-3
size: .
D: .
V: TRBV6-5
CDR3: CASSSQTDTQYF
DNA: TGTGCCAGCAGCTCCCAGACAGATACGCAGTATTTT

J: TRBJ2-5
size: .
D: .
V: TRBV4-3
CDR3: CASSHEETQYF
DNA: TGCGCCAGCAGCCATGAAGAGACCCAGTACTTC

J: TRBJ2-1
size: .
D: TRBD2
V: TRBV18
CDR3: CASSPMAGGGGEQFF
DNA: TGTGCCAGCTCACCTATGGCGGGAGGGGGCGGTGAGCAGTTCTTC

J: TRBJ2-2
size: .
D: TRBD2
V: TRBV19
CDR3: CASSTLRGGIGLDTGELFF
DNA: TGTGCCAGTAGTACCCTACGGGGGGGCATAGGTTTAGACACCGGGGAGCTGTTTTTT

J: TRBJ1-4
size: .
D: .
V: TRBV10-3
CDR3: CAISESDPGEKLFF
DNA: TGTGCCATCAGTGAATCCGACCCCGGTGAAAAACTGTTTTTT

J: TRBJ1-2
size: .
D: .
V: TRBV6-6
CDR3: CASSYRAGMTYGYTF
DNA: TGTGCCAGCAGTTACAGGGCAGGGATGACCTATGGCTACACCTTC

J: TRBJ2-1
size: .
D: TRBD2
V: TRBV5-6
CDR3: CASSLTSGRARDEQFF
DNA: TGTGCCAGCAGCTTGACTAGCGGGAGGGCCCGGGATGAGCAGTTCTTC

J: TRBJ2-1
size: .
D: .
V: TRBV6-6
CDR3: CATGGTGSSYNEQFF
DNA: TGTGCCACTGGGGGGACGGGATCCTCCTACAATGAGCAGTTCTTC

J: TRBJ2-7
size: .
D: .
V: TRBV18
CDR3: CASSPDTTYEQYF
DNA: TGTGCCAGCTCACCAGACACGACCTACGAGCAGTACTTC

J: TRBJ2-7
size: .
D: TRBD2
V: TRBV18
CDR3: CASSQGLAVNSYEQYF
DNA: TGTGCCAGCTCACAAGGACTAGCGGTCAACTCCTACGAGCAGTACTTC

J: TRBJ2-7
size: .
D: TRBD2
V: TRBV9
CDR3: CASSGLGGEQYF
DNA: TGTGCCAGCAGCGGACTCGGGGGGGAGCAGTACTTC

J: TRBJ2-1
size: once
D: TRBD2
V: TRBV6-6
CDR3: CASSTRTSGEQFF
DNA: TGTGCCAGCAGTACCCGGACTAGCGGTGAGCAGTTCTTC

J: TRBJ2-4
size: .
D: TRBD1
V: TRBV9
CDR3: CASSGDRGSNIQYF
DNA: TGTGCCAGCAGCGGGGACAGGGGGTCGAACATTCAGTACTTC

J: TRBJ2-7
size: .
D: TRBD2
V: TRBV5-1
CDR3: CASSATSGSYEQYF
DNA: TGCGCCAGCAGCGCAACTAGCGGGTCTTACGAGCAGTACTTC

J: TRBJ2-3
size: .
D: .
V: TRBV9
CDR3: CASSVDQPGVTDTQYF
DNA: TGTGCCAGCAGCGTAGACCAGCCGGGAGTGACAGATACGCAGTATTTT

J: TRBJ2-1
size: .
D: .
V: TRBV6-4
CDR3: CASSFEGGGAYNEQFF
DNA: TGTGCCAGCAGCTTCGAGGGAGGGGGGGCCTACAATGAGCAGTTCTTC

J: TRBJ1-2
size: .
D: .
V: TRBV28
CDR3: CASRGYGYTF
DNA: TGTGCCAGCAGAGGCTATGGCTACACCTTC

J: TRBJ1-1
size: .
D: .
V: TRBV7-3
CDR3: CASSLHQGVVTEAFF
DNA: TGTGCCAGCAGCTTACATCAGGGAGTAGTAACTGAAGCTTTCTTT

J: TRBJ2-7
size: .
D: .
V: TRBV28
CDR3: CASRLRGGRREQYF
DNA: TGTGCCAGCAGGCTCAGAGGGGGTCGACGCGAGCAGTACTTC

J: TRBJ1-4
size: .
D: TRBD1
V: TRBV28
CDR3: CASSPGQGTEKLFF
DNA: TGTGCCAGCAGCCCGGGACAGGGGACTGAAAAACTGTTTTTT

J: TRBJ2-7
size: .
D: .
V: TRBV27
CDR3: CASSALGPSSYEQYF
DNA: TGTGCCAGCAGTGCCCTGGGCCCCAGCTCCTACGAGCAGTACTTC

J: TRBJ2-3
size: .
D: .
V: TRBV11-1
CDR3: CASGTWGGGSDTQYF
DNA: TGTGCCAGCGGTACTTGGGGAGGTGGATCAGATACGCAGTATTTT

J: TRBJ2-1
size: .
D: TRBD2
V: TRBV4-2
CDR3: CASSLGTSGVSYNEQFF
DNA: TGTGCCAGCAGCCTCGGGACTAGCGGGGTCTCCTACAATGAGCAGTTCTTC

J: TRBJ2-5
size: .
D: .
V: TRBV15
CDR3: CATSRRGGSLQETQYF
DNA: TGTGCCACCAGCAGAAGGGGGGGCTCACTTCAAGAGACCCAGTACTTC

J: TRBJ1-1
size: once
D: .
V: TRBV28
CDR3: CASRPAQVNTEAFF
DNA: TGTGCCAGCAGACCTGCACAGGTGAACACTGAAGCTTTCTTT

J: TRBJ2-1
size: .
D: .
V: TRBV7-2
CDR3: CASSAGRGPYNEQFF
DNA: TGTGCCAGCAGCGCCGGGCGGGGACCTTACAATGAGCAGTTCTTC

J: TRBJ2-7
size: .
D: TRBD1
V: TRBV7-8
CDR3: CASSPRTGSVEQYF
DNA: TGTGCCAGCAGCCCCCGGACAGGGAGTGTCGAGCAGTACTTC

J: TRBJ2-1
size: .
D: TRBD2
V: TRBV5-1
CDR3: CASSAGLAGLNEQFF
DNA: TGCGCCAGCAGCGCGGGACTAGCGGGACTCAATGAGCAGTTCTTC

J: TRBJ2-7
size: .
D: .
V: TRBV15
CDR3: CATSRDLGVGSYEQYF
DNA: TGTGCCACCAGCAGAGATTTGGGAGTCGGATCCTACGAGCAGTACTTC